The TCR beta chain under discussion was sequenced for a study of graft-versus-host responses after intestinal transplantation. V was shortened by 1 base and J by 7 bases, with 8 bases between the two germline ends. The CDR3 is 13 residues long. Germline lookup yields CDR1 LNHDA and CDR2 SQIVND (reference sequence). Remarks on this clone: Its specificity is not known.

Sequenced by immunoSEQ multiplex PCR; TCRdb stores in-frame clones only, minus some. The repertoire holds fewer than 95,000 clones, with around 93% as singletons. The sequencing here drew on unstimulated CD8+ T cells sorted from spleen or lymph node cells, taken before intestinal transplant. This sequence joins TRBV19 and TRBJ2-1, with D possibly being TRBD1 (6 bases). This clonotype originated in a human donor who received an intestinal transplant. The CDR3 loop reads CASSIATGNEQFF. The DNA for the CDR3 is TGTGCCAGTAGTATAGCCACAGGGAATGAGCAGTTCTTC.